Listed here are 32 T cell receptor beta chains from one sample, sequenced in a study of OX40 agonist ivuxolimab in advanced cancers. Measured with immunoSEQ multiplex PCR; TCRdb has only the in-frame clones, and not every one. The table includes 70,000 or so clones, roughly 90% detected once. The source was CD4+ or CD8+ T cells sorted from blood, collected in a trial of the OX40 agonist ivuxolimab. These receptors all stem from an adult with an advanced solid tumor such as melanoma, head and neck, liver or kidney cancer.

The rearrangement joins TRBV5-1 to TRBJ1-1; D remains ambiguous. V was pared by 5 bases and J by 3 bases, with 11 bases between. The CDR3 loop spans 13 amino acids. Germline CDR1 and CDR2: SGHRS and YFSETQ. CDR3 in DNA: TGCGCCAGCAGTATTGACGGATACACTGAAGCTTTCTTT. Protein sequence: CASSIDGYTEAFF. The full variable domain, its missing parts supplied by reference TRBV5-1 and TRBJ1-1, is KAGVTQTPRYLIKTRGQQVTLSCSPISGHRSVSWYQQTPGQGLQFLFEYFSETQRNKGNFPGRFSGRQFSNSRSEMNVSTLELGDSALYLCASSIDGYTEAFFGQGTRLTVV.

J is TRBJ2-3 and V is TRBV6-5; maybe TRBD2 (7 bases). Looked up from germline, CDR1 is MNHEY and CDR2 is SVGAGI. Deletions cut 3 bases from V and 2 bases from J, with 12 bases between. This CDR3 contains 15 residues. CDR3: CASSYGRGFTDTQYF. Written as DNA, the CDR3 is TGTGCCAGCAGTTATGGGAGGGGGTTCACAGATACGCAGTATTTT.

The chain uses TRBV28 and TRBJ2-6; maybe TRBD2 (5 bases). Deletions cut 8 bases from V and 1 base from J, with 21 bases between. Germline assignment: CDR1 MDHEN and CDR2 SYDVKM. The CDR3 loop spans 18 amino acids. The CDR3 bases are TGTGCCAGCGGCTGGGGTGGACTGTCCCCGTCTGGGGCCAACGTCCTGACTTTC. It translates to CASGWGGLSPSGANVLTF.

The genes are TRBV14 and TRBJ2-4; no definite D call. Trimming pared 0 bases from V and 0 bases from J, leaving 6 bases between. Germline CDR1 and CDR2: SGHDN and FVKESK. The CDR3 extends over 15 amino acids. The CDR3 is CASSQDSIAKNIQYF. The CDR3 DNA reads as TGTGCCAGCAGCCAAGATTCCATAGCCAAAAACATTCAGTACTTC.

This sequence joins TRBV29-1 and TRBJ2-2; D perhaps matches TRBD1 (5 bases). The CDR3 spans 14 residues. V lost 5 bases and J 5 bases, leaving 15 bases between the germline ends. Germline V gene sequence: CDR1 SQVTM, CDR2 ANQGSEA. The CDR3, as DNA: TGCAGCGTTTATCGGCCAGGGCGGACCGGGGAGCTGTTTTTT. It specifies CSVYRPGRTGELFF.

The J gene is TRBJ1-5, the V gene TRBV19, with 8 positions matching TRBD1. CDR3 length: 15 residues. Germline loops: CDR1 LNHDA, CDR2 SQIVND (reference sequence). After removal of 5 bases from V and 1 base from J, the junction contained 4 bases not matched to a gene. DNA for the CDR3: TGTGCCAGTAGTCAGGGGGCCAGGAGCAATCAGCCCCAGCATTTT. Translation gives CASSQGARSNQPQHF.

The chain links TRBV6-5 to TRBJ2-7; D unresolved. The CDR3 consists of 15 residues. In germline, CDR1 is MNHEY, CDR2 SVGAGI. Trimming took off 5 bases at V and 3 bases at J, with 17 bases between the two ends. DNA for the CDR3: TGTGCCAGCAGTACGACTGGGAACGGAATCTACGAGCAGTACTTC. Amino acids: CASSTTGNGIYEQYF.

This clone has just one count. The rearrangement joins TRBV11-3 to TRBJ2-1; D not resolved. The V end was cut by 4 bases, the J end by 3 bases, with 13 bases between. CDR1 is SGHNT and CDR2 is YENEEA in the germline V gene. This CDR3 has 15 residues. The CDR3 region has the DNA TGTGCCAGCAGCTCTACTAACGAGGACTACAATGAGCAGTTCTTC. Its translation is CASSSTNEDYNEQFF. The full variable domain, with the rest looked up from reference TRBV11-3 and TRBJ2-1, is EAGVVQSPRYKIIEKKQPVAFWCNPISGHNTLYWYLQNLGQGPELLIRYENEEAVDDSQLPKDRFSAERLKGVDSTLKIQPAELGDSAVYLCASSSTNEDYNEQFFGPGTRLTVL.

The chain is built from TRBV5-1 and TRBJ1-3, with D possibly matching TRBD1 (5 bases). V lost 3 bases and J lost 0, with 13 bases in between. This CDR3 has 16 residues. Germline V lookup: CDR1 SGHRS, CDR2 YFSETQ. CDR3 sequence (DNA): TGCGCCAGCAGCTCCGGGGCCGGGGGCTCTGGAAACACCATATATTTT. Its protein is CASSSGAGGSGNTIYF. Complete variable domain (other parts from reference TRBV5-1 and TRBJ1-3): KAGVTQTPRYLIKTRGQQVTLSCSPISGHRSVSWYQQTPGQGLQFLFEYFSETQRNKGNFPGRFSGRQFSNSRSEMNVSTLELGDSALYLCASSSGAGGSGNTIYFGEGSWLTVV.

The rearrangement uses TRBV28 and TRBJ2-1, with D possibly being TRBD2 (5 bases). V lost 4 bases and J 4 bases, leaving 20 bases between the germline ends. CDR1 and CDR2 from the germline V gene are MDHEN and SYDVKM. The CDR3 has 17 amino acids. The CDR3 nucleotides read TGTGCCAGCAGTTCCAGTCTCGGGGTCTCTGGTTACAATGAGCAGTTCTTC. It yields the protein CASSSSLGVSGYNEQFF. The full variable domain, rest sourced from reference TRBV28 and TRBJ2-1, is DVKVTQSSRYLVKRTGEKVFLECVQDMDHENMFWYRQDPGLGLRLIYFSYDVKMKEKGDIPEGYSVSREKKERFSLILESASTNQTSMYLCASSSSLGVSGYNEQFFGPGTRLTVL.

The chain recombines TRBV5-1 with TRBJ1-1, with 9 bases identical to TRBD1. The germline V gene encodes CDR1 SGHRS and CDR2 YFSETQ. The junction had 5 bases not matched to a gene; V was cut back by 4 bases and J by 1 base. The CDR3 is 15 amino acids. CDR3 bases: TGCGCCAGCAGCGACCCGGGACAGGGGAACACTGAAGCTTTCTTT. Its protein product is CASSDPGQGNTEAFF.

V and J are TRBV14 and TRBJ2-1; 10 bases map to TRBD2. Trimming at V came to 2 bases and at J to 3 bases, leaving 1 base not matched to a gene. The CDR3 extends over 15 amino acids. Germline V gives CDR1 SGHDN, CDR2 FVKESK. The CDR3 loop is CASSQRTSGYNEQFF. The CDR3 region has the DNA TGTGCCAGCAGCCAACGGACTAGCGGCTACAATGAGCAGTTCTTC. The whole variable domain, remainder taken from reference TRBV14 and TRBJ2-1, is EAGVTQFPSHSVIEKGQTVTLRCDPISGHDNLYWYRRVMGKEIKFLLHFVKESKQDESGMPNNRFLAERTGGTYSTLKVQPAELEDSGVYFCASSQRTSGYNEQFFGPGTRLTVL.

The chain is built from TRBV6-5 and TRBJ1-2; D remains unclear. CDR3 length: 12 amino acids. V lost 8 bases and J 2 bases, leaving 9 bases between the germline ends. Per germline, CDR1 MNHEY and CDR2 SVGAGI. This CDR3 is CASAPGNYGYTF. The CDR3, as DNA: TGTGCCAGCGCTCCCGGCAACTATGGCTACACCTTC.

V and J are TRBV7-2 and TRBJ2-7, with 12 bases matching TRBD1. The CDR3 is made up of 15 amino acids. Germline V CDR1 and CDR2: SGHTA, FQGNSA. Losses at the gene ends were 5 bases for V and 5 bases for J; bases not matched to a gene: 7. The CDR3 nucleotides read TGTGCCAGCAGCCGGGGACAGGGGGCTCTGAACGAGCAGTACTTC. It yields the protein CASSRGQGALNEQYF.

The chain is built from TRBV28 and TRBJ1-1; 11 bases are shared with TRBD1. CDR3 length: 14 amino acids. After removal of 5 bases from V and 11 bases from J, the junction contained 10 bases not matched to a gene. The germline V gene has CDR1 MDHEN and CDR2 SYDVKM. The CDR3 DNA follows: TGTGCCAGCAGTACCCGGACAGGGGGCGTCGTGGCTTTCTTT. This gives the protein CASSTRTGGVVAFF.

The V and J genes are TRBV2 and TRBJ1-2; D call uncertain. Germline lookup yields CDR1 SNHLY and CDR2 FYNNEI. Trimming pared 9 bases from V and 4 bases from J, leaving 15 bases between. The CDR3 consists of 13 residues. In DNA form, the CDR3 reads TGTGCCAGTTCTGAGGGCCTGGCCTATGGCTACACCTTC. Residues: CASSEGLAYGYTF.

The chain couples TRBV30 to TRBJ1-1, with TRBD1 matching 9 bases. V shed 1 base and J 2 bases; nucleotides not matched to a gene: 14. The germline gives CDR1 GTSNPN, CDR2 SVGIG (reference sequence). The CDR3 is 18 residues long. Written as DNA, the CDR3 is TGTGCCTGGAGTGACGGCCGGGGACAGGGTGCTAGAAACACTGAAGCTTTCTTT. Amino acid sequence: CAWSDGRGQGARNTEAFF. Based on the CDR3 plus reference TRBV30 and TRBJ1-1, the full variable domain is SQTIHQWPATLVQPVGSPLSLECTVEGTSNPNLYWYRQAAGRGLQLLFYSVGIGQISSEVPQNLSASRPQDRQFILSSKKLLLSDSGFYLCAWSDGRGQGARNTEAFFGQGTRLTVV.

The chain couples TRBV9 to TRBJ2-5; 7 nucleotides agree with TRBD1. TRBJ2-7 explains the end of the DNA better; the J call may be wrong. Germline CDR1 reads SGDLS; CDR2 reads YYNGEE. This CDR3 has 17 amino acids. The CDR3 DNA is TGTGCCAGCAGCCGTAGTGGCGGAGGACAGGCCTCCTACGAGCAGTACTTC. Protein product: CASSRSGGGQASYEQYF.

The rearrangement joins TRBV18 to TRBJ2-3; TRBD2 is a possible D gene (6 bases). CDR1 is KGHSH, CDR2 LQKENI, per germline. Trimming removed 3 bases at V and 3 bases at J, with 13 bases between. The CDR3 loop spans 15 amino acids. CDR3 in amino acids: CASSPPGLPTDTQYF. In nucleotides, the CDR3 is TGTGCCAGCTCACCCCCGGGACTGCCGACAGATACGCAGTATTTT.

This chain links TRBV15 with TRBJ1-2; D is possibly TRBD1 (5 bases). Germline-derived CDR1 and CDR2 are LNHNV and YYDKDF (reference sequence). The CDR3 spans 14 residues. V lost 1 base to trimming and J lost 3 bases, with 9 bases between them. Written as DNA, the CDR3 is TGTGCCACCAGCAGAGGGGGGACGGACTATGGCTACACCTTC. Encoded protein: CATSRGGTDYGYTF.

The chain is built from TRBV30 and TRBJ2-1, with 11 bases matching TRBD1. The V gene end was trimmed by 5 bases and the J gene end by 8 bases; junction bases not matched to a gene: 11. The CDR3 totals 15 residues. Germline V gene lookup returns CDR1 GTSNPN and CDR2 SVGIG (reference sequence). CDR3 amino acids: CAWGLRGTGGHEQFF. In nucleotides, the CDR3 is TGTGCCTGGGGCCTCCGGGGGACAGGGGGTCATGAGCAGTTCTTC. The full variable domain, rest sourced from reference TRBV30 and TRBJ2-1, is SQTIHQWPATLVQPVGSPLSLECTVEGTSNPNLYWYRQAAGRGLQLLFYSVGIGQISSEVPQNLSASRPQDRQFILSSKKLLLSDSGFYLCAWGLRGTGGHEQFFGPGTRLTVL.

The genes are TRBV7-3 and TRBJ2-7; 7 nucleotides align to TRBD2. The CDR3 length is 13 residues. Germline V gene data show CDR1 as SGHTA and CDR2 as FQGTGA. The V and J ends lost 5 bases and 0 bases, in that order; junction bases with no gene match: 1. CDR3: CASSRDYSYEQYF. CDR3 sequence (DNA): TGTGCCAGCAGCCGGGACTACTCCTACGAGCAGTACTTC.

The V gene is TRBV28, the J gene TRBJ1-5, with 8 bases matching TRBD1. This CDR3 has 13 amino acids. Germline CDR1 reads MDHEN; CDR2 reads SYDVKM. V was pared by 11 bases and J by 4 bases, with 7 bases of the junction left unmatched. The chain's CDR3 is CAARGPANQPQHF. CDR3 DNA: TGTGCCGCCAGGGGGCCGGCAAATCAGCCCCAGCATTTT. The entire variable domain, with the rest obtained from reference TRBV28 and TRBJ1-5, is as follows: DVKVTQSSRYLVKRTGEKVFLECVQDMDHENMFWYRQDPGLGLRLIYFSYDVKMKEKGDIPEGYSVSREKKERFSLILESASTNQTSMYLCAARGPANQPQHFGDGTRLSIL.

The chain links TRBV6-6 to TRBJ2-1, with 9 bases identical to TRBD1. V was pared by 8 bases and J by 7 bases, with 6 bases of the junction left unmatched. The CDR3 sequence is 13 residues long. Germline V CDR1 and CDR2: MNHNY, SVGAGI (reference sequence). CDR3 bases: TGTGCCAGCGAGACAGGGGGTGGGAATGAGCAGTTCTTC. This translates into CASETGGGNEQFF.

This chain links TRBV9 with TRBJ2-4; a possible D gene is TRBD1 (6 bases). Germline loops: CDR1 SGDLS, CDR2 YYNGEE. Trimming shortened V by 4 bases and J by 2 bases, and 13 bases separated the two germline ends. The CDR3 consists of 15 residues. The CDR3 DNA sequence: TGTGCCAGCAGCCTAGGGGGACGGTCCAAAAACATTCAGTACTTC. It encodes CASSLGGRSKNIQYF. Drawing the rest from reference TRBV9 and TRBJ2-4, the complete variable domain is DSGVTQTPKHLITATGQRVTLRCSPRSGDLSVYWYQQSLDQGLQFLIQYYNGEERAKGNILERFSAQQFPDLHSELNLSSLELGDSALYFCASSLGGRSKNIQYFGAGTRLSVL.

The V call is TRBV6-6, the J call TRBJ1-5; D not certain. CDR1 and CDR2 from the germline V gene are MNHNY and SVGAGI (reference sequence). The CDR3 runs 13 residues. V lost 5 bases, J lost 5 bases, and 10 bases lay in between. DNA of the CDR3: TGTGCCAGCAGTCGGGGTGGGCATCAGCCCCAGCATTTT. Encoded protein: CASSRGGHQPQHF.

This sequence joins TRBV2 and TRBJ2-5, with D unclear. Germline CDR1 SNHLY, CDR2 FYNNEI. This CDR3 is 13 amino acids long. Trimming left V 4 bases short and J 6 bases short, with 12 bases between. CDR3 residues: CASSVLESKTQYF. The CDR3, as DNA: TGTGCCAGCAGTGTCCTTGAGTCGAAGACCCAGTACTTC. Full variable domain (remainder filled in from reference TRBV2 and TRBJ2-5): EPEVTQTPSHQVTQMGQEVILRCVPISNHLYFYWYRQILGQKVEFLVSFYNNEISEKSEIFDDQFSVERPDGSNFTLKIRSTKLEDSAMYFCASSVLESKTQYFGPGTRLLVL.

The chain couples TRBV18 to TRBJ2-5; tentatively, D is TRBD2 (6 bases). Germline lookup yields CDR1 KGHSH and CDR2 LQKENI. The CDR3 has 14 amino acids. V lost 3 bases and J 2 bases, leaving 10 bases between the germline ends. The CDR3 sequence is CASSPGLQQETQYF. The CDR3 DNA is TGTGCCAGCTCACCGGGACTTCAACAAGAGACCCAGTACTTC. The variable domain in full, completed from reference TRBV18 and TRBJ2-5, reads NAGVMQNPRHLVRRRGQEARLRCSPMKGHSHVYWYRQLPEEGLKFMVYLQKENIIDESGMPKERFSAEFPKEGPSILRIQQVVRGDSAAYFCASSPGLQQETQYFGPGTRLLVL.

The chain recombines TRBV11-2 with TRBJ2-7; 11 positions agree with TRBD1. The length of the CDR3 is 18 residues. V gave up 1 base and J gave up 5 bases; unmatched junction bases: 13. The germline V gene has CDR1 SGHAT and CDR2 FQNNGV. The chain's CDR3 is CASSLGPGQGAARNEQYF. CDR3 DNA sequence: TGTGCCAGCAGCTTAGGGCCCGGACAGGGGGCGGCGAGGAACGAGCAGTACTTC.

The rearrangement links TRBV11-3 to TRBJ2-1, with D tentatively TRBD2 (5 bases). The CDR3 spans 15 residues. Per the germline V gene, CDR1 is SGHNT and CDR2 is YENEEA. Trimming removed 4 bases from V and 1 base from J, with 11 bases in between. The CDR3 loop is CASSSPRVSYNEQFF. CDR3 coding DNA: TGTGCCAGCAGCTCACCGAGGGTGTCCTACAATGAGCAGTTCTTC.

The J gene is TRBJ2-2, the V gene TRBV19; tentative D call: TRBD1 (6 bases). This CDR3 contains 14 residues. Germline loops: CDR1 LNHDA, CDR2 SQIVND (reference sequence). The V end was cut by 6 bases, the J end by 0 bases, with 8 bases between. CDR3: CASRGTTNTGELFF. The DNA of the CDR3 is TGTGCCAGTAGGGGGACAACGAACACCGGGGAGCTGTTTTTT. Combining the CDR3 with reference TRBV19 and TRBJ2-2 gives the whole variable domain DGGITQSPKYLFRKEGQNVTLSCEQNLNHDAMYWYRQDPGQGLRLIYYSQIVNDFQKGDIAEGYSVSREKKESFPLTVTSAQKNPTAFYLCASRGTTNTGELFFGEGSRLTVL.

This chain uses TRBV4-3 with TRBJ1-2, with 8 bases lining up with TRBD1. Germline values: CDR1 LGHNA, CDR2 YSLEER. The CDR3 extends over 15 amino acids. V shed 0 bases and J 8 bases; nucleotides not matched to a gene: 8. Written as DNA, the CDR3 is TGCGCCAGCAGCCAAGACTACGTGACAGGGGACGGCTACACCTTC. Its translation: CASSQDYVTGDGYTF.